This T cell receptor (beta chain) comes out of a study of OX40 agonist ivuxolimab in advanced cancers. Trimming pared 1 base from V and 0 bases from J, leaving 19 bases between. The length of the CDR3 is 20 residues. The germline V gene encodes CDR1 MNHNS and CDR2 SASEGT. In its sample, this clone was seen once. Its antigen remains unidentified. Study outcomes and limitations: Some nonresponders also had low normalized T-cell clonal expansion.

The table came from immunoSEQ multiplex PCR; TCRdb's copy has only in-frame clones and leaves some out. Seen here are 65,000 to 85,000 clones, around four fifths observed once, and the top ten hold around 1.7%. Sampling of blood occurred at baseline, cycle 4 day 1, and cycle 7 day 1. The V and J genes are TRBV6-1 and TRBJ2-6; tentatively, D is TRBD1 (6 bases). The specimen comprised CD4+ or CD8+ T cells sorted from blood, sampled in a trial of the OX40 agonist ivuxolimab. This receptor was taken from an adult with an advanced solid tumor such as melanoma, head and neck, liver or kidney cancer. DNA for the CDR3: TGTGCCAGCAGTGAAGTGGTTTGGTGGCAGGGGAGCTCTGGGGCCAACGTCCTGACTTTC. Amino acid sequence: CASSEVVWWQGSSGANVLTF.